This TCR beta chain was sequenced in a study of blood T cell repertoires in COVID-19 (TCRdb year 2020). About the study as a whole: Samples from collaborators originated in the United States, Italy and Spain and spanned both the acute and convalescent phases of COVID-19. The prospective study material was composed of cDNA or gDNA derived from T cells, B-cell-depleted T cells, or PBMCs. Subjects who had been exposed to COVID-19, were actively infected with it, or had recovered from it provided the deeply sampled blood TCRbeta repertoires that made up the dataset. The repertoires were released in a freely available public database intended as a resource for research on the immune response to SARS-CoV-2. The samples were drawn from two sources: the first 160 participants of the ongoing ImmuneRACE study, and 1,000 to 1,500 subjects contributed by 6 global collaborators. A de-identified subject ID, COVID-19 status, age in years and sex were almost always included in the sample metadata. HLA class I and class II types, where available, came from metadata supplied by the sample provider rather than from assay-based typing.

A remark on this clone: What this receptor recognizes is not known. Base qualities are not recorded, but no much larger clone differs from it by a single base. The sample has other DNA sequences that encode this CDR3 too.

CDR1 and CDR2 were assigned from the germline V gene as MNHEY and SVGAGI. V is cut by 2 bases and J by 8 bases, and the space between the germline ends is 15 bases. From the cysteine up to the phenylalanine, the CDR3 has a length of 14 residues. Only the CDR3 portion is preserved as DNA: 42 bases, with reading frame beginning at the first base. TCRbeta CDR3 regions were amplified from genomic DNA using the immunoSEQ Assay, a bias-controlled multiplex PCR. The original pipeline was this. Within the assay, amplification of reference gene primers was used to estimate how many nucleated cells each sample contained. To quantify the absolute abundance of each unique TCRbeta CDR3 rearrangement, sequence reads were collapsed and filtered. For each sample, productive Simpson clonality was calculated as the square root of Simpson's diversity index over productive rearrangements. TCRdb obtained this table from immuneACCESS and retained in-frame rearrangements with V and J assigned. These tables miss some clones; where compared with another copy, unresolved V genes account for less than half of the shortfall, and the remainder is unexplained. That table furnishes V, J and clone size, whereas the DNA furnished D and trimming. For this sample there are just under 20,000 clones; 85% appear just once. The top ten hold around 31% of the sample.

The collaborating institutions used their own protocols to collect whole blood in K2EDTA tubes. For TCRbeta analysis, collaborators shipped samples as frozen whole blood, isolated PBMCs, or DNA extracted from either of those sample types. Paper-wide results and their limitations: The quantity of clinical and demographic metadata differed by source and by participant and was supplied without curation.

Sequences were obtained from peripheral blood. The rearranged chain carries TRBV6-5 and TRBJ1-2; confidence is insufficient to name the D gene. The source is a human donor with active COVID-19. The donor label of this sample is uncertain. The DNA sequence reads TGTGCCAGCAGTTACCAGGTTCCGGGGTACGGCTACACCTTC. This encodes CASSYQVPGYGYTF.